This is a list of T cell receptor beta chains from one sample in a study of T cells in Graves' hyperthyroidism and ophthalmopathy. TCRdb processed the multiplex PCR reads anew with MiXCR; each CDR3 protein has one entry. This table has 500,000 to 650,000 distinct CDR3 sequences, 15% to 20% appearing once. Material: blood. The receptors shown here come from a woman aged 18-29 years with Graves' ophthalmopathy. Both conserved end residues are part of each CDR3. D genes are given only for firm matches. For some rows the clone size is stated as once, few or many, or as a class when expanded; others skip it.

CDR3 DNA: TGTGCCAGCAGCATTAGACTAGCGGGGGTGCCCGGGGAGCTGTTTTTT
CDR3 protein: CASSIRLAGVPGELFF
D gene: TRBD2
V gene: TRBV7-2
J gene: TRBJ2-2
clone size: .

CDR3 DNA: TGTGCCAGCCGCGCGGGGAGGGTGGGCACTGAAGCTTTCTTT
CDR3 protein: CASRAGRVGTEAFF
D gene: .
V gene: TRBV7-9
J gene: TRBJ1-1
clone size: .

CDR3 DNA: TGTGCCAGCAGTCAAATCCAAGGGGGCATCACAAAGTGGGAGACCCAGTACTTC
CDR3 protein: CASSQIQGGITKWETQYF
D gene: TRBD1
V gene: TRBV28
J gene: TRBJ2-5
clone size: .

CDR3 DNA: TGTGCCAGCAGTGAAGCGCTTCCAGGAGTGAGGGACAATGAGCAGTTCTTC
CDR3 protein: CASSEALPGVRDNEQFF
D gene: .
V gene: TRBV2
J gene: TRBJ2-1
clone size: many

CDR3 DNA: TGTGCCAGCAGCCATCCCGGAAACACTGAAGCTTTCTTT
CDR3 protein: CASSHPGNTEAFF
D gene: .
V gene: TRBV5-6
J gene: TRBJ1-1
clone size: many

CDR3 DNA: TGTGCCAGCAGCTTAGTCAGGCTAAACTATGGCTACACCTTC
CDR3 protein: CASSLVRLNYGYTF
D gene: .
V gene: TRBV7-9
J gene: TRBJ1-2
clone size: few

CDR3 DNA: TGTGCCAGCGAAACGGGGGGCGGCGATACGCAGTATTTT
CDR3 protein: CASETGGGDTQYF
D gene: .
V gene: TRBV2
J gene: TRBJ2-3
clone size: many

CDR3 DNA: TGTGCCACCAGCAGAGATAAGGGCTTCTATGGCTACACCTTC
CDR3 protein: CATSRDKGFYGYTF
D gene: .
V gene: TRBV15
J gene: TRBJ1-2
clone size: few

CDR3 DNA: TGTGCCAACAGCTTAGACTACTACGAGCAGTACTTC
CDR3 protein: CANSLDYYEQYF
D gene: .
V gene: TRBV7-9
J gene: TRBJ2-7
clone size: .

CDR3 DNA: TGTGCCACCAGCAGAGATCGGGTCGGAAGGGGCAATCAGCCCCAGCATTTT
CDR3 protein: CATSRDRVGRGNQPQHF
D gene: .
V gene: TRBV15
J gene: TRBJ1-5
clone size: few

CDR3 DNA: TGTGCCAGCAGTGACCCACAGGGGGTAAGGAACGAGCAGTACTTC
CDR3 protein: CASSDPQGVRNEQYF
D gene: TRBD1
V gene: TRBV2
J gene: TRBJ2-7
clone size: many

CDR3 DNA: TGTGCCACCTCCGTAGGGGGGGGGAACACTGAAGCTTTCTTT
CDR3 protein: CATSVGGGNTEAFF
D gene: .
V gene: TRBV19
J gene: TRBJ1-1
clone size: .

CDR3 DNA: TGCAGTGCTAGAGTATGGACTGAAGCTTTCTTT
CDR3 protein: CSARVWTEAFF
D gene: .
V gene: TRBV20-1
J gene: TRBJ1-1
clone size: many

CDR3 DNA: TGTGCCAGCAGCTCCGCTAGCGGGAAATGGTACGAGCAGTACTTC
CDR3 protein: CASSSASGKWYEQYF
D gene: TRBD2
V gene: TRBV11-1
J gene: TRBJ2-7
clone size: many

CDR3 DNA: TGTGCCTGGTCTAGGGTAAGGGGCACTGAAGCTTTCTTT
CDR3 protein: CAWSRVRGTEAFF
D gene: .
V gene: TRBV30
J gene: TRBJ1-1
clone size: many

CDR3 DNA: TGCGCCAGCAGCGACGGGGCTGGGACCAACGTCCTGACTTTC
CDR3 protein: CASSDGAGTNVLTF
D gene: .
V gene: TRBV5-1
J gene: TRBJ2-6
clone size: .

CDR3 DNA: TGCAGTGCTAGGGGCACAGGGGGAACTGAAGCTTTCTTT
CDR3 protein: CSARGTGGTEAFF
D gene: TRBD1
V gene: TRBV20-1
J gene: TRBJ1-1
clone size: many

CDR3 DNA: TGCAGTGCTAGACGGACAGGGGGAAATGAAAAACTGTTTTTT
CDR3 protein: CSARRTGGNEKLFF
D gene: TRBD1
V gene: TRBV20-1
J gene: TRBJ1-4
clone size: few

CDR3 DNA: TGTGCCAGCAGTGTAGAGAGGACTGAAGCTTTCTTT
CDR3 protein: CASSVERTEAFF
D gene: .
V gene: TRBV28
J gene: TRBJ1-1
clone size: many

CDR3 DNA: TGTGCCAGCAGCCCGGTCCGGATGAACACTGAAGCTTTCTTT
CDR3 protein: CASSPVRMNTEAFF
D gene: .
V gene: TRBV28
J gene: TRBJ1-1
clone size: many

CDR3 DNA: TGTGCCAGCAGCGTAGGGTGGGCCTCGGGGACCCAGTACTTC
CDR3 protein: CASSVGWASGTQYF
D gene: .
V gene: TRBV9
J gene: TRBJ2-5
clone size: once

CDR3 DNA: TGTACCAGCAGTGCCGGACAGGATGCACCCCTCCACTTT
CDR3 protein: CTSSAGQDAPLHF
D gene: TRBD1
V gene: TRBV6-1
J gene: TRBJ1-6
clone size: .

CDR3 DNA: TGCGCCAGCAGCTTGGATGGGGGGGGTGGGGCCAACGTCCTGACTTTC
CDR3 protein: CASSLDGGGGANVLTF
D gene: TRBD2
V gene: TRBV5-1
J gene: TRBJ2-6
clone size: .

CDR3 DNA: TGCGCCAGCAGCTTCAAGGCAGATACGCAGTATTTT
CDR3 protein: CASSFKADTQYF
D gene: .
V gene: TRBV5-1
J gene: TRBJ2-3
clone size: many

CDR3 DNA: TGTGCCAGCATCGCCGTGGACAGTTTATATGGCTACACCTTC
CDR3 protein: CASIAVDSLYGYTF
D gene: .
V gene: TRBV11-2
J gene: TRBJ1-2
clone size: many

CDR3 DNA: TGTGCCTGGAGTCTGGGGGGGGGGGAGCAGTACTTC
CDR3 protein: CAWSLGGGEQYF
D gene: TRBD2
V gene: TRBV30
J gene: TRBJ2-7
clone size: many

CDR3 DNA: TGTGCCAGCAGTCGAGACAGGGGGCGGGAGCCCCAGCATTTT
CDR3 protein: CASSRDRGREPQHF
D gene: TRBD1
V gene: TRBV28
J gene: TRBJ1-5
clone size: .

CDR3 DNA: TGTGCCAGCAGCCCCGGGACTTCTCACACCTTC
CDR3 protein: CASSPGTSHTF
D gene: .
V gene: TRBV9
J gene: TRBJ1-2
clone size: .

CDR3 DNA: TGTGCCAGCAGTTTTGTGGTTAGGGCTGAGCAGTTCTTC
CDR3 protein: CASSFVVRAEQFF
D gene: .
V gene: TRBV28
J gene: TRBJ2-1
clone size: many

CDR3 DNA: TGTGCCAGCAGTTTAGGAGCGGGGGCCTACTACAATGAGCAGTTCTTC
CDR3 protein: CASSLGAGAYYNEQFF
D gene: TRBD2
V gene: TRBV27
J gene: TRBJ2-1
clone size: many

CDR3 DNA: TGTGCCAGCAGTGCAGGGGGCCCCACTGAAGCTTTCTTT
CDR3 protein: CASSAGGPTEAFF
D gene: TRBD1
V gene: TRBV12-3/TRBV12-4
J gene: TRBJ1-1
clone size: many

CDR3 DNA: TGTGCCAGCAGTCCCGGACAGGGAGGATATGAAAAACTGTTTTTT
CDR3 protein: CASSPGQGGYEKLFF
D gene: TRBD1
V gene: TRBV27
J gene: TRBJ1-4
clone size: few

CDR3 DNA: TGTGCCTGGAGTGTAATTCTCGGGGGCACGCAGTATTTT
CDR3 protein: CAWSVILGGTQYF
D gene: .
V gene: TRBV30
J gene: TRBJ2-3
clone size: .

CDR3 DNA: TGCGCCAGCAGCCAAGCCTTCCGACTAGCGGGGGGCAATGAGCAGTTCTTC
CDR3 protein: CASSQAFRLAGGNEQFF
D gene: TRBD2
V gene: TRBV4-1
J gene: TRBJ2-1
clone size: .

CDR3 DNA: TGCAGTGCCCTCCGGACAGGGGTCTACGAGCAGTACTTC
CDR3 protein: CSALRTGVYEQYF
D gene: TRBD1
V gene: TRBV20-1
J gene: TRBJ2-7
clone size: few